The clone carrying this T cell receptor (beta chain) was picked up many times. Antigen specificity is unknown. Authors of the study amplified TCR beta CDR3 regions from RNA transcripts. Researchers ran a first-round RT-PCR on the TCR CDR3 using the HTBI primer set. Using its own MiXCR run on the multiplex PCR reads, TCRdb lists one record per CDR3 protein. The data show more than 500,000 distinct CDR3 sequences, approximately 44% seen once. The data derive from a study of T cells in Graves' hyperthyroidism and ophthalmopathy. Clinicians diagnosed patients from clinical symptoms, serum thyroxine and TRAb, thyroid ultrasound and orbital computed tomography. General study results and limits: Most clonotypes expanded in the thyroid (above 0.001) were also present in blood. Ophthalmopathy was told apart from stable hyperthyroidism by a 13 V-J model.

This sequence was found in an adult woman with Graves' disease, either hyperthyroidism or ophthalmopathy (not recorded which). The sequenced sample was peripheral blood or thyroid tissue (not recorded which).

The CDR3 region has the DNA TGTGCCAGCAGCACTAGCGGGAACCCCTACGAGCAGTACTTC. Its translation is CASSTSGNPYEQYF. The chain uses TRBV2 and TRBJ2-7; 10 nucleotides match TRBD2. The CDR3 has 14 amino acids. Germline loops: CDR1 SNHLY, CDR2 FYNNEI. With V trimmed by 6 bases and J by 2 bases, 4 bases remained unmatched.